This TCR beta chain stems from a study of hypomethylating agent response in myelodysplastic syndrome. Study details: Non-responders met neither complete response nor hematologic improvement criteria, which defined response.

This clone has only a few counts. What it binds is not known. Study findings and constraints: Across all patients and within response groups, hypomethylating treatment left richness, diversity and clonality without significant change.

The method was immunoSEQ multiplex PCR; TCRdb's version includes in-frame clones alone and lacks a portion of them. The data show fewer than 5,500 clones, 82% seen once. The CDR3 is made up of 16 amino acids. Germline V gives CDR1 SGHTS, CDR2 YDEGEE. Trimming cost V 4 bases and J 4 bases; bases outside gene matches: 10. The sample in question was bone marrow, obtained before or after starting hypomethylating agent treatment for myelodysplastic syndrome (not recorded which). This TCR was sampled from a human donor with myelodysplastic syndrome. The chain uses TRBV5-8 and TRBJ2-1; 8 bases map to TRBD2. The CDR3 nucleotides are TGTGCCAGCAGCACCGGGGAGGAGCGGGGGTACAATGAGCAGTTCTTC. Translated, it gives CASSTGEERGYNEQFF.